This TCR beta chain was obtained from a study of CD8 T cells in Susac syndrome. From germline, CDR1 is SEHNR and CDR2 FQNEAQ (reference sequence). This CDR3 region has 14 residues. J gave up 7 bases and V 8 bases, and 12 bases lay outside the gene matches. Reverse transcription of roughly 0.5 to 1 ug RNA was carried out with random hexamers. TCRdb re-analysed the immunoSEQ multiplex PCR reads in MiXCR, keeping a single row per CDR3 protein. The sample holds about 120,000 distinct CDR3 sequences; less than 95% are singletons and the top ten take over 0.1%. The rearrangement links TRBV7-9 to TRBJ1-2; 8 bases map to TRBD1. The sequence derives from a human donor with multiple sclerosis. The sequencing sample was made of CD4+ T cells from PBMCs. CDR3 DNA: TGTGCCAGCTTCATGCTCAGGGGGCGCGGTGGCTACACCTTC. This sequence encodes CASFMLRGRGGYTF.